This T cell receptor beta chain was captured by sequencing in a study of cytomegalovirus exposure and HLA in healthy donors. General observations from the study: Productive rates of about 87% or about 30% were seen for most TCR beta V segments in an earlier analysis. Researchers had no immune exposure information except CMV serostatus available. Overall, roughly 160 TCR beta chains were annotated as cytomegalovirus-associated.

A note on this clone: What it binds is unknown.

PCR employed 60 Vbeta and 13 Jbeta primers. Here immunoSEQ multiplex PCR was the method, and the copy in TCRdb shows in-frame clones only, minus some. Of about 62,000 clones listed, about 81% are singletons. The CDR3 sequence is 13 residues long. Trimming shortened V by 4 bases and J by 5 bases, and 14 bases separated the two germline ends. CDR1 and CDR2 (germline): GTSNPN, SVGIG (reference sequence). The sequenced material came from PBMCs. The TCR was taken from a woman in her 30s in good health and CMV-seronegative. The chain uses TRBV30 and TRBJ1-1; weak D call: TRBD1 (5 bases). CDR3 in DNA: TGTGCCTGGATGGGCCAGGGTGAGACTGAAGCTTTCTTT. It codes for CAWMGQGETEAFF. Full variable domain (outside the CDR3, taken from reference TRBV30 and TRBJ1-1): SQTIHQWPATLVQPVGSPLSLECTVEGTSNPNLYWYRQAAGRGLQLLFYSVGIGQISSEVPQNLSASRPQDRQFILSSKKLLLSDSGFYLCAWMGQGETEAFFGQGTRLTVV.